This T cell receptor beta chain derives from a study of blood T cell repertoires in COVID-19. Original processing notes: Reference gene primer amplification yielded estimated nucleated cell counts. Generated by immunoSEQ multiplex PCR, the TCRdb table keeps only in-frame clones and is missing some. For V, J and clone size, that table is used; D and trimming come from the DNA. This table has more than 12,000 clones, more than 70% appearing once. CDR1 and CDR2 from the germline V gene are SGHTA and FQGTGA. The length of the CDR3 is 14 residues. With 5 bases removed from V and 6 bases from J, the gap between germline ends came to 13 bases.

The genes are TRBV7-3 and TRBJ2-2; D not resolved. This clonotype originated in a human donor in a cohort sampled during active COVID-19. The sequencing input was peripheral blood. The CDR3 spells CASSGGSGAGELFF. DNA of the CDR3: TGTGCCAGCAGCGGCGGCAGTGGCGCCGGGGAGCTGTTTTTT.